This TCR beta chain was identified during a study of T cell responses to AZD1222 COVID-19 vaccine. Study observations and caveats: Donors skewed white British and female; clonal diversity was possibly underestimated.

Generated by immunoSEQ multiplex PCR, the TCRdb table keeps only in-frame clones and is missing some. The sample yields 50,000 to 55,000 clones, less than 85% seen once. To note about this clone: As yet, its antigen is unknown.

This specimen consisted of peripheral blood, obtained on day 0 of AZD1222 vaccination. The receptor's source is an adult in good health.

CDR3 amino acids: CASSFRGDQPQHF. For the CDR3, the DNA is TGTGCCAGCAGTTTCAGGGGAGATCAGCCCCAGCATTTT. The chain recombines TRBV6-5 with TRBJ1-5; weak D call: TRBD1 (6 bases). Trimming took off 4 bases at V and 5 bases at J, with 9 bases between the two ends. This CDR3 spans 13 amino acids. The V gene's germline CDR1 is MNHEY and CDR2 SVGAGI.